This T cell receptor (beta chain) stems from a study of shared clonotypes between healthy human individuals. For this clone: Antigen: not known.

Regarding the study as a whole: As a rule, naive subsets had a larger estimated richness than memory subsets. Despite large depth, sorted-subset datasets appeared incompletely sequenced.

Genomic DNA of each subset was evenly split across several immunoSEQ plates. TCRdb's copy holds only in-frame clones and misses some; the assay was immunoSEQ multiplex PCR. The sample includes nearly 1 million clones, over 60% of them seen just once. The CD4+ fraction was divided into a CD45RA+ naive subset and a CD45RA-negative memory subset. CDR3 length equals 14 residues. V lost 1 base, J lost 1 base, and 7 bases lay in between. Germline CDR1 reads LGHNA; CDR2 reads YSLEER. The chain couples TRBV4-3 to TRBJ1-2, with D unresolved. The sequence derives from a man aged 18 to 29 in good health. Sequencing used memory CD4+ T cells sorted from blood. Subset denoted: CD45RA-negative fraction. The DNA of the CDR3 is TGCGCCAGCAGCCAAGTGGGGATTAACTATGGCTACACCTTC. It translates to CASSQVGINYGYTF.